This TCR beta chain was observed in a study of blood T cell repertoires in COVID-19. Overall study context: Samples taken during acute and convalescent COVID-19 were collected in the United States, Italy and Spain. T cells, B-cell-depleted T cells, or PBMCs supplied cDNA or gDNA.

CDR3 length equals 18 residues. Germline V lookup: CDR1 LGHNT, CDR2 FRNRAP. Unmatched junction bases numbered 12, after V lost 5 bases and J lost 2 bases. Sequenced by immunoSEQ multiplex PCR; TCRdb stores in-frame clones only, minus some. The sample includes about 200,000 clones, 85% seen only once; the top ten take about 2.5%. This clone came up a few times. The sample was peripheral blood. The chain has TRBV12-5 and TRBJ1-1; TRBD1 matches at 12 bases. The TCR originated in a woman aged 70 to 79 with COVID-19, enrolled during active disease. The CDR3 nucleotides read TGTGCTAGTGGTCTCGTCACCGGGACAGGGGGCTACAACACTGAAGCTTTCTTT. Translating it yields CASGLVTGTGGYNTEAFF.